What follows are 10 T cell receptor beta chains derived from one specimen sequenced in a study of T cells in Graves' hyperthyroidism and ophthalmopathy. It was RNA transcripts that yielded the amplified TCR beta CDR3 regions. The HTBI primer set drove a first-round RT-PCR of the TCR CDR3. TCRdb ran MiXCR on the multiplex PCR reads and lists one entry per CDR3 protein. The data contain about 290,000 distinct CDR3 sequences, approximately 18% of them singletons. Sequencing input: blood. The receptors were sampled from a man between 50 and 59 years old with Graves' ophthalmopathy.

The chain links TRBV4-1 to TRBJ2-5; 8 bases are shared with TRBD2. The CDR3 spans 15 residues. Trimming at V came to 2 bases and at J to 2 bases, leaving 4 bases not matched to a gene. Germline V CDR1 and CDR2: MGHRA, YSYEKL. CDR3 sequence: CASSQLGLVQETQYF. CDR3 coding DNA: TGCGCCAGCAGCCAACTGGGACTAGTTCAAGAGACCCAGTACTTC.

The sample holds a few counts of this clonotype. The chain links TRBV9 to TRBJ2-2, with D possibly being TRBD1 or TRBD2 (6 bases each). Trimming took off 0 bases at V and 4 bases at J, with 7 bases between the two ends. Germline assignment: CDR1 SGDLS and CDR2 YYNGEE. The CDR3 covers 14 residues. CDR3 loop: CASSVEGGTGELFF. DNA of the CDR3: TGTGCCAGCAGCGTAGAGGGGGGCACCGGGGAGCTGTTTTTT.

The chain recombines TRBV7-9 with TRBJ1-2; 8 nucleotides line up with TRBD1. Per germline, CDR1 SEHNR and CDR2 FQNEAQ (reference sequence). J lost 8 bases, V lost 1 base, and 6 bases had no gene match. The length of the CDR3 is 14 residues. DNA for the CDR3: TGTGCCAGCAGCTTAGGCAGGGGGCAAGGAGGCTACACCTTC. Protein product: CASSLGRGQGGYTF.

Turning to this clonotype: A much bigger clone sits one base away, suggesting this may be a read error. The rearrangement uses TRBV7-2 and TRBJ2-7; TRBD2 matches 11 bases. The V gene's germline CDR1 is SGHTA and CDR2 FQGNSA. This CDR3 contains 15 residues. V was pared by 7 bases and J by 4 bases, with 9 bases of the junction left unmatched. The CDR3 coding sequence is TGTGCCAGCACCTCTGCGGGACTAGCGGTTTACGAGCAGTACTTC. Amino acids: CASTSAGLAVYEQYF.

The sample holds many counts of this clonotype. V is TRBV5-1 and J is TRBJ2-7; TRBD1 aligns across 11 bases. Germline trimming cut 5 bases from V and 5 bases from J; bases unmatched to any gene: 9. This CDR3 has 15 amino acids. Germline CDR1 reads SGHRS; CDR2 reads YFSETQ. CDR3 coding DNA: TGCGCCAGCAGAGGAACTGGGACAGGGGGAAACGAGCAGTACTTC. The encoded protein is CASRGTGTGGNEQYF.

Many counts were recorded for this clonotype. The chain couples TRBV5-1 to TRBJ2-3; 8 nucleotides align to TRBD2. This CDR3 spans 18 amino acids. Looked up from germline, CDR1 is SGHRS and CDR2 is YFSETQ. The V segment lost 2 bases and the J segment 3 bases; nucleotides outside the gene matches: 14. The CDR3 nucleotides are TGCGCCAGCAGCTTCACCCCGGCCCTAGCGGGTGTGACAGATACGCAGTATTTT. Translated, it gives CASSFTPALAGVTDTQYF.

CDR3 nucleotides: TGTGCCAGCATCCGCTCCGAGATCCAAGAGACCCAGTACTTC. Protein: CASIRSEIQETQYF. This chain links TRBV28 with TRBJ2-5; D not certain. V was cut by 7 bases and J by 1 base, with 13 bases left in between. CDR1 and CDR2 (germline): MDHEN, SYDVKM. The CDR3 covers 14 residues.

This clonotype was detected only a few times. This sequence joins TRBV29-1 and TRBJ1-6; 7 nucleotides agree with TRBD1. Per germline, CDR1 SQVTM and CDR2 ANQGSEA. This CDR3 spans 13 amino acids. J was trimmed by 10 bases and V by 4 bases; bases with no gene match: 7. The CDR3 coding sequence is TGCAGCGTTGGGGAGGGGGCGAGGTCACCCCTCCACTTT. Its translation: CSVGEGARSPLHF.

This clonotype was seen more than once but under ten times. The chain recombines TRBV28 with TRBJ2-1; D remains ambiguous. Trimming shortened V by 4 bases and J by 5 bases, and 15 bases separated the two germline ends. The CDR3 sequence is 15 residues long. Germline V gene lookup returns CDR1 MDHEN and CDR2 SYDVKM. The CDR3 DNA reads as TGTGCCAGCAGTTCTACCCGTGAGATCGACAATGAGCAGTTCTTC. Translated, it gives CASSSTREIDNEQFF.

The chain joins TRBV20-1 to TRBJ1-3, with D possibly being TRBD1 (6 bases). The CDR3 has 14 residues. CDR1 is DFQATT and CDR2 is SNEGSKA in the germline V gene (reference sequence). The V end was cut by 2 bases, the J end by 5 bases, with 13 bases between. The DNA of the CDR3 is TGCAGTGCTAGACATCGGCAGGGGAGAAACACCATATATTTT. Translation gives CSARHRQGRNTIYF.